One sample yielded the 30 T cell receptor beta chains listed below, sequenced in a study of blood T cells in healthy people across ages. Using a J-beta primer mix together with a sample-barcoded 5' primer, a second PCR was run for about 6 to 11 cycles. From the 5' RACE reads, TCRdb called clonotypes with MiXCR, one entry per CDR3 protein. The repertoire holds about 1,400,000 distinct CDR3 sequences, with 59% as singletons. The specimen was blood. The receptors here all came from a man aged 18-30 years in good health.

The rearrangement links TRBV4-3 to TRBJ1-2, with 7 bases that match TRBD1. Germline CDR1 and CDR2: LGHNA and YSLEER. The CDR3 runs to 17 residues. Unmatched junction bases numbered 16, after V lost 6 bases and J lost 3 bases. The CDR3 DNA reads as TGCGCCAGCAGGCCTGGACCGACAGGGCCGAAGGACTATGGCTACACCTTC. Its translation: CASRPGPTGPKDYGYTF.

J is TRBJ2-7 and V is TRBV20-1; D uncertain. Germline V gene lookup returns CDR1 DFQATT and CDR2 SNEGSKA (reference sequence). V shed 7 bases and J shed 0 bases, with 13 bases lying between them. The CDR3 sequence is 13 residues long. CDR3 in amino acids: CSVILPSSYEQYF. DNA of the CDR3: TGCAGTGTCATCTTACCGAGCTCCTACGAGCAGTACTTC.

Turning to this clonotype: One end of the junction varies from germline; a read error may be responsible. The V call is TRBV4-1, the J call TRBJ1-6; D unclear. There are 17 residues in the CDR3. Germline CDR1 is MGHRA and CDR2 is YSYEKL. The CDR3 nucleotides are TGCGCCAGCAGCCCCTCCCCCATACAATCGGGTAATTCACCCGTCCACTTT. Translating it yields CASSPSPIQSGNSPVHF.

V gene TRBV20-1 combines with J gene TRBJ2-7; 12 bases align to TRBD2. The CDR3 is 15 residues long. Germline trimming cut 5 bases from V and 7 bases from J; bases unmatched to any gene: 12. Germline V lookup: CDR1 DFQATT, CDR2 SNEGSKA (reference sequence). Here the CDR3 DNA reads TGCAGTGCTGAAGGACTAGCGGGAATCTTTAATGAGCAGTACTTC. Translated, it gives CSAEGLAGIFNEQYF.

Here the CDR3 DNA reads TGCAGCGCCTATGGCAAGGCTAGCTCCTACGAGCAGTACTTC. It is translated as CSAYGKASSYEQYF. The chain employs TRBV29-1 and TRBJ2-7; D ambiguous. The CDR3 totals 14 residues. Trimming removed 7 bases at V and 0 bases at J, with 16 bases between. Germline V CDR1 and CDR2: SQVTM, ANQGSEA.

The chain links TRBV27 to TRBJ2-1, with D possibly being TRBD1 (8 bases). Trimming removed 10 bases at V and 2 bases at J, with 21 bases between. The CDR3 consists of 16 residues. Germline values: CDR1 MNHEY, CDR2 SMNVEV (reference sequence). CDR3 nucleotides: TGTGCCACCCGAGAGGGGAGGGACAGGCCCTACAATGAGCAGTTCTTC. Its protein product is CATREGRDRPYNEQFF.

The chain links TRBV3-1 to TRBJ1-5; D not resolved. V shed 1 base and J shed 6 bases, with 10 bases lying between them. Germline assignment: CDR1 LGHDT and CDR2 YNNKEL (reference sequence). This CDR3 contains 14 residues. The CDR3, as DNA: TGTGCCAGCAGCCAAGCCACGGGGAGTCAGCCCCAGCATTTT. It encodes CASSQATGSQPQHF. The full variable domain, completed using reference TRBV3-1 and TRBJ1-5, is DTAVSQTPKYLVTQMGNDKSIKCEQNLGHDTMYWYKQDSKKFLKIMFSYNNKELIINETVPNRFSPKSPDKAHLNLHINSLELGDSAVYFCASSQATGSQPQHFGDGTRLSIL.

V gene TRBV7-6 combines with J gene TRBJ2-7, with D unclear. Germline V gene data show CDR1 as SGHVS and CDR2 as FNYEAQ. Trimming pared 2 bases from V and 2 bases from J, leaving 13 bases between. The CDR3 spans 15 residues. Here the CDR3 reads CASSLISTGAYEQYF. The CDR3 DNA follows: TGTGCCAGCAGCTTAATCTCGACTGGTGCCTACGAGCAGTACTTC.

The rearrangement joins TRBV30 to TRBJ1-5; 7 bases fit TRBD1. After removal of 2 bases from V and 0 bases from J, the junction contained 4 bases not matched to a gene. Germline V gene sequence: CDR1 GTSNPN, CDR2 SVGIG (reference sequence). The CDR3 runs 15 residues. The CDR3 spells CAWSTGVTSNQPQHF. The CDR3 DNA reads TGTGCCTGGAGTACAGGGGTGACTAGCAATCAGCCCCAGCATTTT.

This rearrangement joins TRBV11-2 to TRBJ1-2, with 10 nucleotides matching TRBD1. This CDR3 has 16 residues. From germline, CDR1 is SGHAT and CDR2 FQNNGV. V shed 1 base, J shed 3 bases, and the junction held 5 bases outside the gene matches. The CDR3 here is CASSLGLGTGDYGYTF. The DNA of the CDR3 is TGTGCCAGCAGCTTAGGGCTCGGGACAGGGGACTATGGCTACACCTTC.

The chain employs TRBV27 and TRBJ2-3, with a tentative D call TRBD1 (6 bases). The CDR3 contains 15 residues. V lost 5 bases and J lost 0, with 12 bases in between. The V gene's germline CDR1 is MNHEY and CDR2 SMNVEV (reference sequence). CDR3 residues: CASSKSGQSTDTQYF. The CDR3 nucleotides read TGTGCCAGCAGTAAATCGGGACAAAGCACAGATACGCAGTATTTT.

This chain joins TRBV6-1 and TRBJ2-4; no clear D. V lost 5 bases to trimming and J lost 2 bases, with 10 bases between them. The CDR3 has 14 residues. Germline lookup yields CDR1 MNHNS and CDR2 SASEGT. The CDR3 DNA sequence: TGTGCCAGCAGTTTGACACGGTCCAAAAACATTCAGTACTTC. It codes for CASSLTRSKNIQYF.

The CDR3 region has the DNA TGTGCCAGCAGCCCGGACACCTATAATTCACCCCTCCACTTT. It yields the protein CASSPDTYNSPLHF. The chain has TRBV5-6 and TRBJ1-6; possible D gene TRBD1, 5 bases. The CDR3 is 14 amino acids. Germline CDR1 and CDR2: SGHDT and YYEEEE. V was shortened by 4 bases and J by 2 bases, with 7 bases between the two germline ends.

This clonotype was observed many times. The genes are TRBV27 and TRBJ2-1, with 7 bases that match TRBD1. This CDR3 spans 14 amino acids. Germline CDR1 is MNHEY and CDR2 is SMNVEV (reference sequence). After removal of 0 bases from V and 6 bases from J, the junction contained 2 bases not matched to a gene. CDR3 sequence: CASSLSHRGNEQFF. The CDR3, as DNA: TGTGCCAGCAGTTTATCGCACAGGGGCAATGAGCAGTTCTTC.

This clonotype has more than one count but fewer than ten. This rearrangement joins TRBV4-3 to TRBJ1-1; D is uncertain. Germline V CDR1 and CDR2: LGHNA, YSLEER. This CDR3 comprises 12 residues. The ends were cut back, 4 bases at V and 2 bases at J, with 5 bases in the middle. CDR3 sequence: CASSRDNTEAFF. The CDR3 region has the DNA TGCGCCAGCAGCCGCGACAACACTGAAGCTTTCTTT.

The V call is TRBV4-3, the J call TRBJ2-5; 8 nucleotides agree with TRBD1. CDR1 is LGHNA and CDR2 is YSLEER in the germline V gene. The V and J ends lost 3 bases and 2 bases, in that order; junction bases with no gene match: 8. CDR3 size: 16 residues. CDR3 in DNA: TGCGCCAGCAGCCAGGGTCCGGGACAGGAGCAAGAGACCCAGTACTTC. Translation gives CASSQGPGQEQETQYF.

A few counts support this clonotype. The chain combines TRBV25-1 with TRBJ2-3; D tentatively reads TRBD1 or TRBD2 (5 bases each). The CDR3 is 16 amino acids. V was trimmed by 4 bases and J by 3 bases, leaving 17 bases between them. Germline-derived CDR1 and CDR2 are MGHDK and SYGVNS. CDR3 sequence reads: CASSGAVRGATDTQYF. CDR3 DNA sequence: TGTGCCAGCAGTGGGGCGGTAAGAGGGGCGACAGATACGCAGTATTTT.

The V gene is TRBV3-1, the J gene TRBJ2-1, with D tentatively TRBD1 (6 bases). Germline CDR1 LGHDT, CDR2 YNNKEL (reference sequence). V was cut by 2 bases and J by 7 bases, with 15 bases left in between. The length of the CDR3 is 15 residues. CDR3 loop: CASSQNPTGTNEQFF. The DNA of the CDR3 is TGTGCCAGCAGCCAAAACCCGACAGGAACGAATGAGCAGTTCTTC.

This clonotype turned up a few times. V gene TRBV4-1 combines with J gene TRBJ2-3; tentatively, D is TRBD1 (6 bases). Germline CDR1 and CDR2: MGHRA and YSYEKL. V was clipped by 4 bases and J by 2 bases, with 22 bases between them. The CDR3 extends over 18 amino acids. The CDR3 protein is CASSPLKSTGPDTDTQYF. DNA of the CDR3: TGCGCCAGCAGCCCGCTAAAATCGACAGGTCCCGACACAGATACGCAGTATTTT.

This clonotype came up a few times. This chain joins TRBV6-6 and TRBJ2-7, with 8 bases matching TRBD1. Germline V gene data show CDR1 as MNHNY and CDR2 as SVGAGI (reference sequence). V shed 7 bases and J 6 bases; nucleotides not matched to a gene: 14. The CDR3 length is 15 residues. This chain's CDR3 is CASNSPGQDPSEQYF. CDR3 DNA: TGTGCCAGCAATAGTCCGGGACAGGACCCGTCCGAGCAGTACTTC.

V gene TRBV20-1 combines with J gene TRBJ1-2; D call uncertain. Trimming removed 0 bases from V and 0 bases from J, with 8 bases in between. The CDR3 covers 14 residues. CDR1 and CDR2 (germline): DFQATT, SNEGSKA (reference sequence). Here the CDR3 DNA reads TGCAGTGCTAGAGATCTTCGGGCTAACTATGGCTACACCTTC. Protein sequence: CSARDLRANYGYTF.

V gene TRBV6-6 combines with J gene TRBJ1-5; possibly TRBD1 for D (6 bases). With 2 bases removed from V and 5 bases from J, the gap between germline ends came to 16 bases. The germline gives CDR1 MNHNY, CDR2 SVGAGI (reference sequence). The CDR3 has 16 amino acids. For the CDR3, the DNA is TGTGCCAGCAGTTACCATACGGGACAAGCTCATCAGCCCCAGCATTTT. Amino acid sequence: CASSYHTGQAHQPQHF.

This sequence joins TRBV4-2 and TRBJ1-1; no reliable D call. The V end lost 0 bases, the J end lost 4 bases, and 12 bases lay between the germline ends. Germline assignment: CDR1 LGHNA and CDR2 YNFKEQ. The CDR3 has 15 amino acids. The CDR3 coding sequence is TGTGCCAGCAGCCAAGATCATTCCCGGGGCACTGAAGCTTTCTTT. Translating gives CASSQDHSRGTEAFF.

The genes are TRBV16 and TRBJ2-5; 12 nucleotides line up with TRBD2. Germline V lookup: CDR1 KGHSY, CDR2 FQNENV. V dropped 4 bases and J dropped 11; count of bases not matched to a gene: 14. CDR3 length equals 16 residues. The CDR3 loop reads CASSPPPSGRAPVQYF. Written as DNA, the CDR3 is TGTGCCAGCAGCCCCCCCCCTAGCGGGAGGGCTCCGGTGCAGTACTTC.

This CDR3 is CSVEDLQGVGEQYF. CDR3 in DNA: TGCAGCGTTGAAGATCTACAGGGGGTCGGCGAGCAGTACTTC. The chain uses TRBV29-1 and TRBJ2-7; TRBD1 matches 8 bases. The germline V gene encodes CDR1 SQVTM and CDR2 ANQGSEA. The CDR3 is 14 amino acids. V shed 0 bases and J 6 bases; nucleotides not matched to a gene: 7.

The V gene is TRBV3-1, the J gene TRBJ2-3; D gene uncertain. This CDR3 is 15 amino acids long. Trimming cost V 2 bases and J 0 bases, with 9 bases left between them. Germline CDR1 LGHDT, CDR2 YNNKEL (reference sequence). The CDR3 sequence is CASSQSAASTDTQYF. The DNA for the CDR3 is TGTGCCAGCAGCCAATCTGCGGCTAGCACAGATACGCAGTATTTT.

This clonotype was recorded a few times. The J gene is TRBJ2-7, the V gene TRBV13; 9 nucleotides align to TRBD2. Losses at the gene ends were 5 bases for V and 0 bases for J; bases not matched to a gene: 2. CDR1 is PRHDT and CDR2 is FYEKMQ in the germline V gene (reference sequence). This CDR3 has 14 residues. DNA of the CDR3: TGTGCCAGCAGCACTAGCGGGTACTCCTACGAGCAGTACTTC. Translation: CASSTSGYSYEQYF.

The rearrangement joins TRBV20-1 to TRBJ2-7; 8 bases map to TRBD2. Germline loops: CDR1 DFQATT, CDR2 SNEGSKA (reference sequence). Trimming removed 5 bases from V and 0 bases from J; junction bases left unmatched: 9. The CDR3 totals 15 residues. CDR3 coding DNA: TGCAGTGCTTTAGGGACTAGACCAAGCTCCTACGAGCAGTACTTC. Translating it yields CSALGTRPSSYEQYF.

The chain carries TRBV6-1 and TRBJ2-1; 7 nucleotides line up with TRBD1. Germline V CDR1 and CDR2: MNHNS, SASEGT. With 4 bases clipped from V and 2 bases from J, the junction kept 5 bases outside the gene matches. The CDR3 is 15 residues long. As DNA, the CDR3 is TGTGCCAGCAGTGTGACAGGGAGCACCTACAATGAGCAGTTCTTC. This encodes CASSVTGSTYNEQFF.

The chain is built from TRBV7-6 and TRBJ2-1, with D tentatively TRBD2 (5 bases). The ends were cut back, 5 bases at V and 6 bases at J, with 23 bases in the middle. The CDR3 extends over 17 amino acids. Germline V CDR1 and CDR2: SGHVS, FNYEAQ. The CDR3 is CASSPSPGTRMVNEQFF. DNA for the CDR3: TGTGCCAGCAGCCCGTCCCCCGGTACTAGAATGGTCAATGAGCAGTTCTTC.